The 26 T cell receptor beta chains in this list originate from one sample, sequenced in a study of cytomegalovirus exposure and HLA in healthy donors. The PCR employed 60 Vbeta primers together with 13 Jbeta primers. The repertoire was sequenced with immunoSEQ multiplex PCR; TCRdb's copy has only in-frame clones and lacks some. The repertoire consists of around 150,000 clones, with roughly 85% occurring once and the leading ten covering less than 2%. The specimen was PBMCs. The receptor source for this set is a woman aged 25-40 years in good health and CMV-seronegative.

This clone was found once. The V gene is TRBV9, the J gene TRBJ2-6; D unclear. The length of the CDR3 is 13 residues. With 4 bases removed from V and 3 bases from J, the gap between germline ends came to 5 bases. Germline V gene lookup returns CDR1 SGDLS and CDR2 YYNGEE. CDR3: CASSFSGANVLTF. The DNA for the CDR3 is TGTGCCAGCAGCTTCAGTGGGGCCAACGTCCTGACTTTC.

CDR3 amino acids: CSAGEGGSYGYTF. The DNA for the CDR3 is TGCAGCGCTGGGGAGGGAGGTTCTTATGGCTACACCTTC. The rearrangement uses TRBV29-1 and TRBJ1-2, with D unresolved. The germline V and J ends were trimmed by 7 bases and 5 bases, with 17 bases remaining between them. The V gene's germline CDR1 is SQVTM and CDR2 ANQGSEA. This CDR3 comprises 13 residues.

The CDR3 bases are TGTGCCAGCAGCAAAGCCAGAAGATACAGGGTAGTGAACACTGAAGCTTTCTTT. Translation gives CASSKARRYRVVNTEAFF. The chain recombines TRBV21-1 with TRBJ1-1; the D call of TRBD1 is as the table states it, not checked on the DNA. TRBV21-1 is a recognized pseudogene. This CDR3 contains 18 residues.

V gene TRBV5-1 combines with J gene TRBJ2-3; 7 bases are a match to TRBD2. CDR3 length: 14 amino acids. V shed 5 bases, J shed 2 bases, and the junction held 5 bases outside the gene matches. Germline CDR1 reads SGHRS; CDR2 reads YFSETQ. CDR3 region: CASRASGYTDTQYF. As DNA, the CDR3 is TGCGCCAGCAGGGCTAGCGGATACACAGATACGCAGTATTTT.

The chain combines TRBV6-5 with TRBJ1-2; no firm D call. V was trimmed by 2 bases and J by 8 bases, leaving 15 bases between them. Germline CDR1 is MNHEY and CDR2 is SVGAGI. The CDR3 spans 14 residues. The CDR3 sequence is CASSYAAFSQGYTF. Here the CDR3 DNA reads TGTGCCAGCAGTTACGCAGCGTTCAGTCAGGGCTACACCTTC.

The V gene is TRBV2, the J gene TRBJ1-1; D is perhaps TRBD1 (5 bases). The CDR3 covers 16 residues. Trimming pared 3 bases from V and 4 bases from J, leaving 18 bases between. Germline V CDR1 and CDR2: SNHLY, FYNNEI. In nucleotides, the CDR3 is TGTGCCAGCAGTGAGGCCCTGGGGGGGGGAATCACTGAAGCTTTCTTT. Protein: CASSEALGGGITEAFF.

The CDR3 DNA reads as TGTGCCAGTAGTATAAGATACAGGGGGAATCAGCCCCAGCATTTT. Translating gives CASSIRYRGNQPQHF. This chain uses TRBV19 with TRBJ1-5, with TRBD1 matching over 8 bases. This CDR3 is 15 amino acids long. J gave up 4 bases and V 2 bases, and 4 bases lay outside the gene matches. Germline assignment: CDR1 LNHDA and CDR2 SQIVND (reference sequence). Filled out from reference TRBV19 and TRBJ1-5, the complete variable domain reads DGGITQSPKYLFRKEGQNVTLSCEQNLNHDAMYWYRQDPGQGLRLIYYSQIVNDFQKGDIAEGYSVSREKKESFPLTVTSAQKNPTAFYLCASSIRYRGNQPQHFGDGTRLSIL.

The genes are TRBV30 and TRBJ1-1; TRBD1 might be the D (5 bases). The germline CDR1 and CDR2 sequences are GTSNPN and SVGIG (reference sequence). This CDR3 region has 13 residues. Trimming shortened V by 5 bases and J by 8 bases, and 18 bases separated the two germline ends. Written as DNA, the CDR3 is TGTGCCTGGTATGGGGGGGAGGGAGGAGAAGCTTTCTTT. Encoded protein: CAWYGGEGGEAFF.

This clone was recorded a few times. The chain carries TRBV5-1 and TRBJ1-4, with D hard to call. V was shortened by 1 base and J by 2 bases, with 6 bases between the two germline ends. The germline gives CDR1 SGHRS, CDR2 YFSETQ. The CDR3 has 14 amino acids. The CDR3 spells CASSLTGTNEKLFF. The CDR3 nucleotides read TGCGCCAGCAGCTTGACCGGGACTAATGAAAAACTGTTTTTT.

The chain combines TRBV5-1 with TRBJ1-1; D perhaps matches TRBD1 (5 bases). The CDR3 is 15 amino acids. CDR1 and CDR2 from the germline V gene are SGHRS and YFSETQ. Trimming left V 1 base short and J 5 bases short, with 15 bases between. CDR3 amino acids: CASSLIRVGGTEAFF. CDR3 bases: TGCGCCAGCAGCTTGATCAGGGTAGGTGGGACTGAAGCTTTCTTT.

The sample holds one count of this clone. The V and J genes are TRBV27 and TRBJ2-5; 8 bases fit TRBD1. Germline V CDR1 and CDR2: MNHEY, SMNVEV (reference sequence). CDR3 length equals 14 residues. V lost 3 bases to trimming and J lost 2 bases; unmatched junction nucleotides: 2. The CDR3 bases are TGTGCCAGCAGTTTGGACAGGGCACAAGAGACCCAGTACTTC. Protein product: CASSLDRAQETQYF.

The CDR3 reads CASSLGLLSGGHNSPLHF. For the CDR3, the DNA is TGTGCCAGCAGCTTGGGCCTCCTATCAGGGGGCCATAATTCACCCCTCCACTTT. The rearrangement joins TRBV5-6 to TRBJ1-6; 8 nucleotides match TRBD1. The V segment lost 0 bases and the J segment 5 bases; nucleotides outside the gene matches: 10. Germline CDR1 is SGHDT and CDR2 is YYEEEE. The CDR3 covers 18 residues.

The V call is TRBV11-2, the J call TRBJ2-3, with 8 bases that match TRBD1. The V segment lost 5 bases and the J segment 4 bases; nucleotides outside the gene matches: 5. Germline CDR1 and CDR2: SGHAT and FQNNGV. The CDR3 contains 14 residues. DNA of the CDR3: TGTGCCAGCAGCGTGGACAGGGTAGCAGATACGCAGTATTTT. It translates to CASSVDRVADTQYF.

V gene TRBV30 combines with J gene TRBJ1-2; tentative D call: TRBD1 (6 bases). This CDR3 contains 12 residues. Germline values: CDR1 GTSNPN, CDR2 SVGIG (reference sequence). The germline V and J ends were trimmed by 4 bases and 5 bases, with 11 bases remaining between them. The CDR3 nucleotides read TGTGCCTGGACCCAGGGGTTTTATGGCTACACCTTC. Protein sequence: CAWTQGFYGYTF.

This clone was seen only once. The rearrangement joins TRBV14 to TRBJ2-3; a possible D gene is TRBD2 (7 bases). Germline V gene lookup returns CDR1 SGHDN and CDR2 FVKESK. V was trimmed by 4 bases and J by 8 bases, leaving 16 bases between them. The CDR3 covers 14 residues. This CDR3 reads CASSLQKGGGTQYF. Written as DNA, the CDR3 is TGTGCCAGCAGCCTTCAAAAGGGGGGGGGTACGCAGTATTTT.

This clone has a single count. The chain combines TRBV30 with TRBJ1-2; 7 bases align to TRBD1. The CDR3 sequence is 12 residues long. Germline CDR1 is GTSNPN and CDR2 is SVGIG (reference sequence). V was pared by 4 bases and J by 8 bases, with 7 bases of the junction left unmatched. The CDR3 bases are TGTGCCTGGATAGAAGGGGGCAGGGGCTACACCTTC. This gives the protein CAWIEGGRGYTF.

The rearrangement uses TRBV25-1 and TRBJ1-2; TRBD1 matches 7 bases. With V trimmed by 6 bases and J by 7 bases, 11 bases remained unmatched. Germline values: CDR1 MGHDK, CDR2 SYGVNS. This CDR3 is built from 14 residues. CDR3 region: CASRMTGLLGGYTF. The CDR3 bases are TGTGCCAGCAGGATGACAGGGTTGTTGGGTGGCTACACCTTC.

V is TRBV7-6 and J is TRBJ2-5; D not certain. CDR3 length: 12 residues. V lost 6 bases to trimming and J lost 3 bases, with 8 bases between them. Per the germline V gene, CDR1 is SGHVS and CDR2 is FNYEAQ. The DNA of the CDR3 is TGTGCCAGCAGTCAGCAGGAAGAGACCCAGTACTTC. This gives the protein CASSQQEETQYF.

This clone was seen once. This chain uses TRBV6-5 with TRBJ2-7, with 8 bases that match TRBD2. The CDR3 extends over 13 amino acids. CDR1 MNHEY and CDR2 SVGAGI come from the germline V gene. The V segment lost 6 bases and the J segment 2 bases; nucleotides outside the gene matches: 3. This CDR3 reads CASRNGGAYEQYF. In DNA form, the CDR3 reads TGTGCCAGCAGAAACGGGGGGGCCTACGAGCAGTACTTC.

The chain combines TRBV4-1 with TRBJ2-5; D perhaps matches TRBD1 (7 bases). The CDR3 loop spans 16 amino acids. Germline CDR1 is MGHRA and CDR2 is YSYEKL. Trimming removed 6 bases from V and 1 base from J, with 18 bases in between. The CDR3 reads CASSPRQGGPQETQYF. The CDR3 DNA sequence: TGCGCCAGCAGTCCCCGACAGGGAGGTCCCCAAGAGACCCAGTACTTC.

V gene TRBV19 combines with J gene TRBJ2-1; perhaps TRBD1 as D (7 bases). The V end was cut by 1 base, the J end by 11 bases, with 18 bases between. The CDR3 loop spans 15 amino acids. The germline gives CDR1 LNHDA, CDR2 SQIVND (reference sequence). CDR3 coding DNA: TGTGCCAGTAGTATAGGACAGGGCGGGAAAAGAAAGCAGTTCTTC. Translating gives CASSIGQGGKRKQFF.

The gene calls are TRBV7-3 and TRBJ2-7; possibly TRBD1 for D (6 bases). Germline lookup yields CDR1 SGHTA and CDR2 FQGTGA. The CDR3 totals 14 residues. Trimming pared 3 bases from V and 5 bases from J, leaving 14 bases between. CDR3 bases: TGTGCCAGCAGCTTTGGACAGCCCCCCCACGAGCAGTACTTC. Protein product: CASSFGQPPHEQYF.

This chain links TRBV4-1 with TRBJ1-1; the match to TRBD1 covers 7 bases. The CDR3 runs to 15 residues. CDR1 MGHRA and CDR2 YSYEKL come from the germline V gene. Germline trimming cut 7 bases from V and 0 bases from J; bases unmatched to any gene: 8. The CDR3: CASNHRGGLNTEAFF. CDR3 coding DNA: TGCGCCAGCAACCACCGAGGGGGCCTGAACACTGAAGCTTTCTTT.

This clone was observed a single time. This rearrangement joins TRBV10-3 to TRBJ2-7; TRBD2 matches 8 bases. The CDR3 covers 14 residues. After removal of 8 bases from V and 4 bases from J, the junction contained 10 bases not matched to a gene. The germline V gene has CDR1 ENHRY and CDR2 SYGVKD. DNA of the CDR3: TGTGCCATCGCACGCCGGGGGGGGACTTACGAGCAGTACTTC. Translating it yields CAIARRGGTYEQYF.

This chain joins TRBV7-2 and TRBJ2-3; 12 bases fit TRBD2. The CDR3 has 17 amino acids. The germline V gene has CDR1 SGHTA and CDR2 FQGNSA. Losses at the gene ends were 6 bases for V and 0 bases for J; bases not matched to a gene: 7. CDR3 amino acids: CASSLAGGRRSTDTQYF. In nucleotides, the CDR3 is TGTGCCAGCAGTCTAGCGGGGGGGCGTCGTAGCACAGATACGCAGTATTTT.

The rearrangement uses TRBV6-1 and TRBJ1-6; D is unclear. Trimming shortened V by 3 bases and J by 9 bases, and 9 bases separated the two germline ends. Germline V gives CDR1 MNHNS, CDR2 SASEGT. There are 13 residues in the CDR3. DNA for the CDR3: TGTGCCAGCAGTGACGGGGAGGGTTCACCCCTCCACTTT. This gives the protein CASSDGEGSPLHF.